One sample yielded the 27 T cell receptor beta chains listed below, sequenced in a study of blood T cell repertoires in COVID-19. Data came from immunoSEQ multiplex PCR; TCRdb stores just in-frame clones and leaves some out. The sample lists 650,000 to 800,000 clones, just under 90% occurring once. The sample was peripheral blood. These receptors were taken from a woman under 30 with acute or convalescent COVID-19.

The chain recombines TRBV29-1 with TRBJ2-7, with D possibly being TRBD2 (6 bases). This CDR3 is 14 amino acids long. With 4 bases removed from V and 3 bases from J, the gap between germline ends came to 16 bases. Germline CDR1 is SQVTM and CDR2 is ANQGSEA. CDR3 in amino acids: CSVGPRAGIYEQYF. CDR3 sequence (DNA): TGCAGCGTTGGCCCCCGGGCGGGGATCTACGAGCAGTACTTC.

The rearrangement uses TRBV10-3 and TRBJ2-7; weak D call: TRBD2 (6 bases). The germline gives CDR1 ENHRY, CDR2 SYGVKD. Between the trimmed V and J ends, which lost 1 base and 4 bases, there was a span of 14 bases. The CDR3 consists of 15 residues. The CDR3 coding sequence is TGTGCCATCAGTGAGTGGGGGGAAGGTAGATACGAGCAGTACTTC. As protein: CAISEWGEGRYEQYF.

The rearrangement joins TRBV4-3 to TRBJ1-2; D is unresolved. V lost 1 base and J lost 4, with 13 bases in between. The CDR3 sequence is 15 residues long. Looked up from germline, CDR1 is LGHNA and CDR2 is YSLEER. This chain's CDR3 is CASSQARGSIYGYTF. As DNA, the CDR3 is TGCGCCAGCAGCCAAGCACGAGGTAGTATCTATGGCTACACCTTC.

The genes are TRBV7-9 and TRBJ2-1; TRBD1 aligns across 9 bases. J lost 8 bases, V lost 6 bases, and 5 bases had no gene match. CDR1 SEHNR and CDR2 FQNEAQ come from the germline V gene (reference sequence). CDR3 length equals 13 residues. CDR3 sequence: CASRAGTGYEQFF. The CDR3 DNA sequence: TGTGCCAGCAGGGCCGGGACAGGGTATGAGCAGTTCTTC.

The V and J genes are TRBV10-3 and TRBJ2-7, with 13 bases aligning to TRBD2. V shed 2 bases, J shed 6 bases, and the junction held 1 base outside the gene matches. The CDR3 sequence is 14 residues long. Germline CDR1 reads ENHRY; CDR2 reads SYGVKD. The CDR3 DNA follows: TGTGCCATCAGTGAGACTAGCGGGGGGGCCGAGCAGTACTTC. Amino acid sequence: CAISETSGGAEQYF.

This chain joins TRBV19 and TRBJ2-2; unclear D gene. Germline V lookup: CDR1 LNHDA, CDR2 SQIVND (reference sequence). Trimming took 1 base from V and 2 from J, leaving 11 bases between them. The CDR3 totals 16 residues. CDR3 region: CASSIGVSGNTGELFF. Here the CDR3 DNA reads TGTGCCAGTAGTATAGGTGTTTCAGGTAACACCGGGGAGCTGTTTTTT. The full variable domain, rest sourced from reference TRBV19 and TRBJ2-2, is DGGITQSPKYLFRKEGQNVTLSCEQNLNHDAMYWYRQDPGQGLRLIYYSQIVNDFQKGDIAEGYSVSREKKESFPLTVTSAQKNPTAFYLCASSIGVSGNTGELFFGEGSRLTVL.

The chain joins TRBV5-6 to TRBJ1-2; weak D call: TRBD1 (5 bases). The ends were cut back, 0 bases at V and 4 bases at J, with 10 bases in the middle. The CDR3 contains 14 residues. CDR1 and CDR2 (germline): SGHDT, YYEEEE. CDR3 sequence: CASSLAGLGYGYTF. The CDR3 DNA follows: TGTGCCAGCAGCTTGGCAGGGTTAGGCTATGGCTACACCTTC.

This sequence joins TRBV5-4 and TRBJ2-1, with TRBD1 matching over 7 bases. Germline CDR1 SGHNT, CDR2 YYREEE (reference sequence). This CDR3 spans 17 amino acids. V gave up 4 bases and J gave up 0 bases; unmatched junction bases: 10. The DNA of the CDR3 is TGTGCCAGCAGCCCAGGGACAGCCCAGAGCTCCTACAATGAGCAGTTCTTC. Translation gives CASSPGTAQSSYNEQFF.

The J gene is TRBJ1-2, the V gene TRBV30; TRBD1 matches at 10 bases. With V trimmed by 2 bases and J by 4 bases, 4 bases remained unmatched. The CDR3 has 14 residues. Germline V gene lookup returns CDR1 GTSNPN and CDR2 SVGIG (reference sequence). The CDR3 spells CAWSPDRGIYGYTF. DNA of the CDR3: TGTGCCTGGAGTCCGGACAGGGGGATCTATGGCTACACCTTC.

The genes are TRBV14 and TRBJ1-1, with D possibly being TRBD1 (6 bases). CDR3 length: 13 amino acids. The germline V gene has CDR1 SGHDN and CDR2 FVKESK. V lost 3 bases and J 5 bases, leaving 10 bases between the germline ends. DNA of the CDR3: TGTGCCAGCAGCCAGTCCCAGGGGACTGAAGCTTTCTTT. Amino acids: CASSQSQGTEAFF. The full variable domain, with the rest looked up from reference TRBV14 and TRBJ1-1, is EAGVTQFPSHSVIEKGQTVTLRCDPISGHDNLYWYRRVMGKEIKFLLHFVKESKQDESGMPNNRFLAERTGGTYSTLKVQPAELEDSGVYFCASSQSQGTEAFFGQGTRLTVV.

The J gene is TRBJ2-3, the V gene TRBV5-1; maybe TRBD1 (6 bases). This CDR3 region has 13 residues. In germline, CDR1 is SGHRS, CDR2 YFSETQ. Trimming pared 7 bases from V and 10 bases from J, leaving 19 bases between. CDR3 sequence reads: CASAITRGRAQYF. The CDR3 DNA follows: TGCGCCAGCGCCATTACCAGGGGCAGGGCGCAGTATTTT.

This clone came up a few times. This chain joins TRBV11-2 and TRBJ2-7, with TRBD1 matching over 8 bases. The CDR3 is 16 residues long. J was trimmed by 3 bases and V by 5 bases; bases with no gene match: 12. Per germline, CDR1 SGHAT and CDR2 FQNNGV. DNA for the CDR3: TGTGCCAGCAGCCCCTCCACCGGGACAGGTGGCTACGAGCAGTACTTC. Translated: CASSPSTGTGGYEQYF.

The chain carries TRBV6-1 and TRBJ1-2; the D is unclear. Germline V lookup: CDR1 MNHNS, CDR2 SASEGT. The CDR3 sequence is 14 residues long. V shed 1 base and J shed 6 bases, with 12 bases lying between them. In nucleotides, the CDR3 is TGTGCCAGCAGTGAAGGGGCCCGGGGAGATGGCTACACCTTC. It encodes CASSEGARGDGYTF.

The CDR3 sequence is CASAPGPTEAFF. In nucleotides, the CDR3 is TGTGCCAGCGCCCCTGGGCCCACTGAAGCTTTCTTT. V gene TRBV11-2 combines with J gene TRBJ1-1; the D is unclear. Trimming stripped 8 bases from V and 4 bases from J, with 11 bases between. The CDR3 contains 12 residues. Germline V gene sequence: CDR1 SGHAT, CDR2 FQNNGV.

The chain joins TRBV15 to TRBJ1-3, with a tentative D call TRBD1 (6 bases). CDR3 length: 15 amino acids. Germline V gene data show CDR1 as LNHNV and CDR2 as YYDKDF (reference sequence). V was clipped by 6 bases and J by 0 bases, with 12 bases between them. Written as DNA, the CDR3 is TGTGCCACCAGGGAAGACAGGCTCTCTGGAAACACCATATATTTT. Translation gives CATREDRLSGNTIYF.

This clone was recorded once. This chain connects TRBV13 to TRBJ1-1, with D uncertain. The germline V gene encodes CDR1 PRHDT and CDR2 FYEKMQ (reference sequence). V was shortened by 1 base and J by 1 base, with 16 bases between the two germline ends. The CDR3 extends over 17 amino acids. CDR3 nucleotides: TGTGCCAGCAGCTTAGTTCCACTGACATCTTCGAACACTGAAGCTTTCTTT. This translates into CASSLVPLTSSNTEAFF.

V gene TRBV6-5 combines with J gene TRBJ2-3, with 9 positions matching TRBD1. The CDR3 contains 15 residues. With V trimmed by 6 bases and J by 4 bases, 8 bases remained unmatched. Germline V CDR1 and CDR2: MNHEY, SVGAGI. CDR3 protein: CASSDRDRVPDTQYF. Written as DNA, the CDR3 is TGTGCCAGCAGCGACCGGGACAGGGTCCCAGATACGCAGTATTTT.

The chain uses TRBV7-3 and TRBJ2-5; 9 nucleotides line up with TRBD1. Germline CDR1 reads SGHTA; CDR2 reads FQGTGA. V was clipped by 5 bases and J by 5 bases; unmatched bases: 9. The CDR3 covers 15 residues. The chain's CDR3 is CASSGRDRERETQYF. CDR3 DNA sequence: TGTGCCAGCAGCGGCCGGGACAGGGAAAGGGAGACCCAGTACTTC.

The chain employs TRBV5-1 and TRBJ1-1; D is ambiguous. The CDR3 loop spans 14 amino acids. Germline CDR1 is SGHRS and CDR2 is YFSETQ. The ends were cut back, 0 bases at V and 1 base at J, with 7 bases in the middle. In DNA, the CDR3 is TGCGCCAGCAGCTTGGAGTGGAGGAACACTGAAGCTTTCTTT. Translated: CASSLEWRNTEAFF.

This rearrangement joins TRBV2 to TRBJ2-7; TRBD1 agrees at 9 bases. The CDR3 is 14 amino acids. V was pared by 3 bases and J by 4 bases, with 4 bases of the junction left unmatched. The germline V gene has CDR1 SNHLY and CDR2 FYNNEI. The CDR3 sequence is CASSEDRGPYEQYF. The CDR3 region has the DNA TGTGCCAGCAGTGAGGACAGGGGTCCATACGAGCAGTACTTC.

In this sample, this clone turned up a few times. The same CDR3 is also encoded by other DNA sequences in this sample. The CDR3 region is CASSQDRTGGNQPQHF. CDR3 DNA sequence: TGTGCCAGCAGCCAAGATAGGACAGGGGGAAATCAGCCCCAGCATTTT. The gene calls are TRBV3-1 (or the pseudogene TRBV3-2) and TRBJ1-5; 10 nucleotides line up with TRBD1. CDR3 length: 16 amino acids. Germline CDR1 is LGHDT and CDR2 is YNNKEL (reference sequence). The junction had 3 bases not matched to a gene; V was cut back by 0 bases and J by 4 bases.

This chain joins TRBV6-5 and TRBJ1-3; D not certain. The V end lost 2 bases, the J end lost 0 bases, and 8 bases lay between the germline ends. Germline loops: CDR1 MNHEY, CDR2 SVGAGI. This CDR3 spans 15 amino acids. The CDR3 coding sequence is TGTGCCAGCAGTTACGGTCGAGACTCTGGAAACACCATATATTTT. As protein: CASSYGRDSGNTIYF.

This sequence joins TRBV5-1 and TRBJ1-1; tentative D call: TRBD1 (6 bases). This CDR3 is 14 amino acids long. The germline V gene encodes CDR1 SGHRS and CDR2 YFSETQ. Trimming took off 6 bases at V and 5 bases at J, with 17 bases between the two ends. CDR3 in amino acids: CASMGGTGKTEAFF. The DNA for the CDR3 is TGCGCCAGCATGGGTGGTACAGGGAAAACTGAAGCTTTCTTT.

V usage is TRBV15 and J usage is TRBJ1-2; perhaps TRBD1 as D (6 bases). Per the germline V gene, CDR1 is LNHNV and CDR2 is YYDKDF (reference sequence). This CDR3 comprises 16 residues. Trimming took 5 bases from V and 4 from J, leaving 20 bases between them. The CDR3 protein is CATSPTGGGLSYGYTF. The CDR3 nucleotides read TGTGCCACCAGCCCAACCGGTGGGGGCCTGTCCTATGGCTACACCTTC.

The V call is TRBV18, the J call TRBJ2-1; 9 positions agree with TRBD2. CDR3 length equals 15 residues. The germline V gene encodes CDR1 KGHSH and CDR2 LQKENI. Germline trimming cut 1 base from V and 3 bases from J; bases unmatched to any gene: 1. The DNA for the CDR3 is TGTGCCAGCTCACCACTAGCGGGGGACTACAATGAGCAGTTCTTC. Residues: CASSPLAGDYNEQFF.

This clone was seen just once. The chain employs TRBV7-8 and TRBJ1-5, with D possibly being TRBD1 (5 bases). V dropped 1 base and J dropped 6 bases, with 13 bases sitting between them. Germline-derived CDR1 and CDR2 are SGHVS and FQNEAQ. The CDR3 totals 15 residues. CDR3 residues: CASSLGRVLGQPQHF. The CDR3 region has the DNA TGTGCCAGCAGCTTAGGCAGGGTTCTCGGTCAGCCCCAGCATTTT. The variable domain in full, with the rest retrieved from reference TRBV7-8 and TRBJ1-5, is GAGVSQSPRYKVAKRGQDVALRCDPISGHVSLFWYQQALGQGPEFLTYFQNEAQLDKSGLPSDRFFAERPEGSVSTLKIQRTQQEDSAVYLCASSLGRVLGQPQHFGDGTRLSIL.

This chain connects TRBV7-9 to TRBJ2-7, with D maybe TRBD2 (5 bases). This CDR3 comprises 12 residues. V gave up 2 bases and J gave up 5 bases, with 7 bases separating them. Germline CDR1 and CDR2: SEHNR and FQNEAQ (reference sequence). The CDR3, as DNA: TGTGCCAGCAGCTTATCGGGGAACGAGCAGTACTTC. Translating gives CASSLSGNEQYF. Using reference TRBV7-9 and TRBJ2-7 for the parts outside the CDR3, the full variable domain is DTGVSQNPRHKITKRGQNVTFRCDPISEHNRLYWYRQTLGQGPEFLTYFQNEAQLEKSRLLSDRFSAERPKGSFSTLEIQRTEQGDSAMYLCASSLSGNEQYFGPGTRLTVT.